This T cell receptor (beta chain) emerged from a study of beta chain features in type 1 diabetes. TCRB transcripts that were expressed got sequenced, as all of the isolated RNA had been reverse transcribed. Produced via immunoSEQ multiplex PCR; TCRdb's table is partial and in-frame only. The sample has hundreds of thousands of clones, 11% to 15% seen once; the top ten hold about 0.03%. This clone was recorded a few times. Germline V gene lookup returns CDR1 SGHRS and CDR2 YFSETQ. The CDR3 covers 16 residues. V shed 0 bases, J shed 4 bases, and the junction held 4 bases outside the gene matches. The sample taken for sequencing was naive CD4+ T cells from blood. This clonotype originated in a middle-aged woman in good health. The V and J genes are TRBV5-1 and TRBJ2-2, with TRBD1 identical over 9 bases. The DNA for the CDR3 is TGCGCCAGCAGCTTGGCCCGACAGGGGGTCACCGGGGAGCTGTTTTTT. Translation: CASSLARQGVTGELFF.